This entry is about one T cell receptor beta chain. Antigen unknown. These data come from a study of radiotherapy plus CTLA-4 blockade in lung cancer. General observations from the study: TCR clones originating in tumors grew in number in blood after radiotherapy plus ipilimumab. Early shifts in blood T cell clones, with interferon-beta, reportedly predicted response best.

The CDR3 sequence is 11 residues long. Per the germline V gene, CDR1 is MNHEY and CDR2 is SVGAGI. Trimming removed 11 bases at V and 6 bases at J, with 11 bases between. The study gave focal radiation plus ipilimumab CTLA-4 blockade to patients with chemo-refractory metastatic non-small-cell lung cancer. Repertoires were generated with immunoSEQ multiplex PCR, while TCRdb's copy carries only in-frame clones and drops some. The table includes about 90,000 clones, about three quarters detected once. This chain connects TRBV6-5 to TRBJ2-1; D tentatively reads TRBD1 or TRBD2 (5 bases each). Sequencing was performed on peripheral blood, taken from a patient treated with radiotherapy plus ipilimumab. This TCR was recovered from a human donor with non-small cell lung cancer that progressed on radiotherapy plus ipilimumab. The CDR3 loop is CASGPFNEQFF. The DNA for the CDR3 is TGTGCCTCGGGACCTTTCAATGAGCAGTTCTTC.